These 4 T cell receptor beta chains share one sample of origin, sequenced in a study of blood T cells in healthy people across ages. A second about 7 to 12 cycle PCR used barcoded and J-beta primers. MiXCR was run by TCRdb on the 5' RACE reads, yielding one entry per CDR3 protein. The data contain about a million distinct CDR3 sequences, 51% of them singletons. The specimen was blood. These receptors originate from a woman aged 60-70 years in good health.

Comment on this clonotype: A read error may explain this, as a much larger clone is one base away. The chain couples TRBV29-1 to TRBJ2-7; the D gene is possibly TRBD1 (7 bases). Trimming took 1 base from V and 7 from J, leaving 23 bases between them. Germline V gene lookup returns CDR1 SQVTM and CDR2 ANQGSEA. The CDR3 consists of 16 residues. CDR3 loop: CSVEGARGRDRNEQYF. The CDR3 DNA follows: TGCAGCGTTGAAGGTGCTAGGGGGCGGGATAGGAATGAGCAGTACTTC.

In its sample, this clonotype was seen many times. The V call is TRBV12-3 or TRBV12-4, the J call TRBJ2-1; D possibly corresponds to TRBD2 (6 bases). V lost 4 bases and J 5 bases, leaving 15 bases between the germline ends. CDR3 length equals 15 residues. The CDR3 loop is CASSSGGENDNEQFF. Written as DNA, the CDR3 is TGTGCCAGCAGTTCGGGCGGGGAGAATGACAATGAGCAGTTCTTC.

This clonotype turned up a few times. The J gene is TRBJ1-5, the V gene TRBV5-1; 7 bases agree with TRBD1. The germline CDR1 and CDR2 sequences are SGHRS and YFSETQ. The V segment lost 4 bases and the J segment 0 bases; nucleotides outside the gene matches: 7. This CDR3 comprises 16 residues. CDR3 DNA sequence: TGCGCCAGCAGCCCTGGGACAGCTCATAGCAATCAGCCCCAGCATTTT. Protein sequence: CASSPGTAHSNQPQHF.

This rearrangement joins TRBV29-1 to TRBJ2-7, with 11 nucleotides matching TRBD2. V lost 2 bases and J lost 7; bases outside the gene matches: 16. Germline V gives CDR1 SQVTM, CDR2 ANQGSEA. This CDR3 spans 17 amino acids. The CDR3 DNA follows: TGCAGCGTTGAAAGACTAGCGGGATCCTCGGCATACAATGAGCAGTACTTC. Its protein is CSVERLAGSSAYNEQYF.